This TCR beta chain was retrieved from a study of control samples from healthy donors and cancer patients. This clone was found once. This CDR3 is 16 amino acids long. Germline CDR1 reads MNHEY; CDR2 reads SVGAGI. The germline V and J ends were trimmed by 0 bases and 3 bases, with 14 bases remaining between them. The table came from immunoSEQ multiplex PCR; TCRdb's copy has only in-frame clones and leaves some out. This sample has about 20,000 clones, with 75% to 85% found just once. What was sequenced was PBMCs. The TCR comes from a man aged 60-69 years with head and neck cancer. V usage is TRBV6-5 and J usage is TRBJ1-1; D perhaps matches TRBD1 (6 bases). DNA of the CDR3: TGTGCCAGCAGTTACTCAGTGGGGGGGGCTTACACTGAAGCTTTCTTT. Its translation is CASSYSVGGAYTEAFF.